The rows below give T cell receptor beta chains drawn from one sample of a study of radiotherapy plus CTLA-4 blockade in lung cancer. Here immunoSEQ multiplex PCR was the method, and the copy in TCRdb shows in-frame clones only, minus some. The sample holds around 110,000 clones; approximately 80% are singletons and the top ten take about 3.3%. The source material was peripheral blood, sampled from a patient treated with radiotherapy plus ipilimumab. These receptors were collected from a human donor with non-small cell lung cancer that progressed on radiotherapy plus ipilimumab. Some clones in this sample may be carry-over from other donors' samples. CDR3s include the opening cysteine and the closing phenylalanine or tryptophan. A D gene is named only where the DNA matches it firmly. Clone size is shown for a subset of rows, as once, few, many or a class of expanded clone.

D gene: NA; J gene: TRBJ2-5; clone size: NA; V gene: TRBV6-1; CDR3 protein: CASRDHPLSQETQYF; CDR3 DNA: TGTGCCAGCAGAGACCACCCTCTGTCACAAGAGACCCAGTACTTC
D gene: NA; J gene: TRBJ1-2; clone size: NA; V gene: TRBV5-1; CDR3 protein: CASSLESLAYRGYTF; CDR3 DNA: TGCGCCAGCAGCTTGGAAAGCCTTGCGTACCGTGGCTACACCTTC
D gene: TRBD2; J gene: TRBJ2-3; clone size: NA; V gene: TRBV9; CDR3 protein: CASSQSGGALPDTQYF; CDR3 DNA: TGTGCCAGCAGCCAAAGCGGGGGGGCCCTCCCAGATACGCAGTATTTT
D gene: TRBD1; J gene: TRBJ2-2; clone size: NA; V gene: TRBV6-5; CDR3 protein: CASKARQGNTGELFF; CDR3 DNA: TGTGCCAGCAAAGCCAGACAGGGGAACACCGGGGAGCTGTTTTTT
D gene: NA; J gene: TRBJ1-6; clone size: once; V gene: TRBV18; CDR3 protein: CASSPEMLSSYNSPLHF; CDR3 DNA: TGTGCCAGCTCGCCAGAGATGCTTAGCTCCTATAATTCACCCCTCCACTTT
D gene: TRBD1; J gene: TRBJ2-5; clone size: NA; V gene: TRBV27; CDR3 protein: CASKTWTGGKETQYF; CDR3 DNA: TGTGCCAGCAAGACCTGGACAGGCGGAAAAGAGACCCAGTACTTC
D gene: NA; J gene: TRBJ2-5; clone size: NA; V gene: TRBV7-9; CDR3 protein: CASSLSKETQYF; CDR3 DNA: TGTGCCAGCAGCTTATCTAAAGAGACCCAGTACTTC
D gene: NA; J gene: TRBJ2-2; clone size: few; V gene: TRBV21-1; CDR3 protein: CASSKGGECTGELFF; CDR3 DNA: TGTGCCAGCAGCAAAGGCGGGGAGTGCACCGGGGAGCTGTTTTTT
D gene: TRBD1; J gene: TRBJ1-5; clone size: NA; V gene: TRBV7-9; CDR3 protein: CASSSSTQGRNQPQHF; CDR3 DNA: TGTGCCAGCAGCTCGTCTACACAGGGGCGTAATCAGCCCCAGCATTTT
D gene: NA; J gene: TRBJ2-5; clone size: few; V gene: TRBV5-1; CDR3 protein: CASSLDRVGQETQYF; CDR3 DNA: TGCGCCAGCAGCTTGGACAGGGTGGGCCAAGAGACCCAGTACTTC
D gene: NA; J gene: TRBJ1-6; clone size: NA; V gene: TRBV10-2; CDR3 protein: CASSEGGRVGSPLHF; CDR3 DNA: TGCGCCAGCAGTGAGGGGGGCAGGGTTGGTTCACCCCTCCACTTT
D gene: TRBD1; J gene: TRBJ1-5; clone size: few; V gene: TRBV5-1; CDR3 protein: CASSFSGGGEQPQHF; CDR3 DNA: TGCGCCAGCAGCTTTTCAGGGGGCGGTGAACAGCCCCAGCATTTT
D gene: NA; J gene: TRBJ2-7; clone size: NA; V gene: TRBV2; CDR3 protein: CASSVASGYEQYF; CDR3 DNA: TGTGCCAGCAGTGTAGCTTCAGGGTACGAGCAGTACTTC